This T cell receptor (beta chain) is from a study of shared clonotypes between healthy human individuals. Study-wide background: Each donor contributed plates that comprised three CD4 naive, three CD4 memory, two CD8 naive and one CD8 memory. General observations from the study: It was the non-shared clonotypes that had lower generation probabilities than clonotypes shared by all four donors. Researchers sampled only blood; tissue repertoires likely differ.

Turning to this clone: Antigen unknown.

Germline assignment: CDR1 ENHRY and CDR2 SYGVKD. V was shortened by 2 bases and J by 5 bases, with 10 bases between the two germline ends. The CDR3 runs to 14 residues. Using immunoSEQ multiplex PCR, the repertoire was profiled, and TCRdb retains in-frame clones only, with some absent. This sample has approximately 2,300,000 clones, with about 90% found just once. The chain recombines TRBV10-3 with TRBJ2-1; D not resolved. The clonotype comes from a man between 18 and 29 years old in good health. Some clones in this sample may be carry-over from other donors' samples. The sequenced sample consisted of naive CD4+ T cells from PBMCs. The subset is: CD45RA+ positively selected. The CDR3 sequence: CAISEGLFNNEQFF. CDR3 bases: TGTGCCATCAGTGAGGGCCTATTTAACAATGAGCAGTTCTTC.